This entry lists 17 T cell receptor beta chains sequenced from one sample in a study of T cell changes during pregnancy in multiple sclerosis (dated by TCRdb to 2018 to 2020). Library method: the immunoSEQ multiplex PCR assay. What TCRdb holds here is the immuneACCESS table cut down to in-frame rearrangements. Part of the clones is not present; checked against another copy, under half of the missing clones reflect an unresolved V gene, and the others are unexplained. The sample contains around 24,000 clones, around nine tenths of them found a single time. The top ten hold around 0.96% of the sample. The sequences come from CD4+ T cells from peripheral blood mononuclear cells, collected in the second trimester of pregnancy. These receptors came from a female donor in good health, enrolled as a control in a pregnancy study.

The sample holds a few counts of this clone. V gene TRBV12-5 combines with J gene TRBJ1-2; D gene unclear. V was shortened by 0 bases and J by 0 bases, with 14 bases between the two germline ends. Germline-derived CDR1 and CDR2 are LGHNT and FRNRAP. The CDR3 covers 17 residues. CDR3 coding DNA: TGTGCTAGTGGTTTGGTCTTCCGGCAGGCTTCTAACTATGGCTACACCTTC. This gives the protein CASGLVFRQASNYGYTF.

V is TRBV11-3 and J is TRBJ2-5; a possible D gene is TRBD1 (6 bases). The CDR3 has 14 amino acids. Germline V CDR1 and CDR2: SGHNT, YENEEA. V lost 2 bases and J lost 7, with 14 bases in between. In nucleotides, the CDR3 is TGTGCCAGCAGCTTAATGGGGGCGATCTCGACCCAGTACTTC. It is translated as CASSLMGAISTQYF.

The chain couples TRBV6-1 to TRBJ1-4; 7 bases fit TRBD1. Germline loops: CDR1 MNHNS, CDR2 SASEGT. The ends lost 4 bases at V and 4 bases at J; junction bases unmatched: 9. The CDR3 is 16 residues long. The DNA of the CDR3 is TGTGCCAGCAGTGTAACAGGGGTAGGGGTTAATGAAAAACTGTTTTTT. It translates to CASSVTGVGVNEKLFF.

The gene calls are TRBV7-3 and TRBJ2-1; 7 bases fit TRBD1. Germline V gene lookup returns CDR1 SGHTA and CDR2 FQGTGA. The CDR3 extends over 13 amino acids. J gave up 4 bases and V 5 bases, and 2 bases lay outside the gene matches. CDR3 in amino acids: CASSPGGYNEQFF. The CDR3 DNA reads TGTGCCAGCAGCCCAGGGGGTTACAATGAGCAGTTCTTC.

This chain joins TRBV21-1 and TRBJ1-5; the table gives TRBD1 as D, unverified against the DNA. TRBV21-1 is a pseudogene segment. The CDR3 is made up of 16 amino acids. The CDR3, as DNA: TGTGCCAGCCCCAAAGAGGGACAGGGAGTTTATCAGCCCCAGCATTTT. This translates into CASPKEGQGVYQPQHF.

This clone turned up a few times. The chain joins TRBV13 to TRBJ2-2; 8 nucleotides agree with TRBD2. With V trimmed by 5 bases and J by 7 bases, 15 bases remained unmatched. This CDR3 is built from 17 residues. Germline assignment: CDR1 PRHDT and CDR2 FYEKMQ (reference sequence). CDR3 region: CASSPLEESGSGGELFF. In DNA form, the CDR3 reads TGTGCCAGCAGCCCACTAGAGGAGAGCGGGAGCGGCGGGGAGCTGTTTTTT.

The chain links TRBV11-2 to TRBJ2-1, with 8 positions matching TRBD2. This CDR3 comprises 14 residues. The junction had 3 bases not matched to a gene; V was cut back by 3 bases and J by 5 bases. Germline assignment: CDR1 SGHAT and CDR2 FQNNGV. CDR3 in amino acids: CASSLGLGNNEQFF. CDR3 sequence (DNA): TGTGCCAGCAGCTTGGGACTAGGCAACAATGAGCAGTTCTTC. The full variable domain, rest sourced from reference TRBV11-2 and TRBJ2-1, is EAGVAQSPRYKIIEKRQSVAFWCNPISGHATLYWYQQILGQGPKLLIQFQNNGVVDDSQLPKDRFSAERLKGVDSTLKIQPAKLEDSAVYLCASSLGLGNNEQFFGPGTRLTVL.

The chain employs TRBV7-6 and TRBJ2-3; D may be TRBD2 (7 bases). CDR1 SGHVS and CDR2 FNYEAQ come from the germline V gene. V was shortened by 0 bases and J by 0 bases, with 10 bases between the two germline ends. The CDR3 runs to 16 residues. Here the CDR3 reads CASSLAGGGSTDTQYF. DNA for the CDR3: TGTGCCAGCAGCTTAGCGGGAGGGGGGAGCACAGATACGCAGTATTTT.

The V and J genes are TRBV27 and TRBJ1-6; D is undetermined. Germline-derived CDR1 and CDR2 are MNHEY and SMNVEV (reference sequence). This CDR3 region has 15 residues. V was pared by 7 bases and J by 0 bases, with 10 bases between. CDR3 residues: CASTLGSSYNSPLHF. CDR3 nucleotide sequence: TGTGCCAGCACCCTCGGGAGCTCCTATAATTCACCCCTCCACTTT.

The CDR3 reads CASSAGGTGELFF. In DNA, the CDR3 is TGTGCCAGCAGTGCTGGGGGGACCGGGGAGCTGTTTTTT. This chain connects TRBV6-4 to TRBJ2-2; D may be TRBD2 (6 bases). The CDR3 is 13 residues long. Per the germline V gene, CDR1 is MRHNA and CDR2 is SNTAGT. Between the trimmed V and J ends, which lost 4 bases and 5 bases, there was a span of 8 bases.

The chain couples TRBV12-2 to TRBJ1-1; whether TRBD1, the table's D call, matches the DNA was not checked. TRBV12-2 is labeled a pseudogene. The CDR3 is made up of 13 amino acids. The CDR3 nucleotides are TGTGCAAGTCGCTTAGCGCTTACATGTGAAGCTTTCTTT. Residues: CASRLALTCEAFF.

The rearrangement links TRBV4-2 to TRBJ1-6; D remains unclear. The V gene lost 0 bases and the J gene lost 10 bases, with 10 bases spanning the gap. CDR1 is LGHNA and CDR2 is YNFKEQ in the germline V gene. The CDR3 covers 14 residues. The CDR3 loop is CASSQERVRSPLHF. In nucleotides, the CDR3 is TGTGCCAGCAGCCAAGAGAGGGTTCGGTCACCCCTCCACTTT.

The CDR3 coding sequence is TGTGCCAGCAGCTTACGCGGGGGGGCCTCACCGCAGTATTTT. Protein: CASSLRGGASPQYF. The chain combines TRBV13 with TRBJ2-3; 9 bases are a match to TRBD2. Per germline, CDR1 PRHDT and CDR2 FYEKMQ (reference sequence). This CDR3 comprises 14 residues. Trimming took 2 bases from V and 10 from J; bases not matched to a gene: 7.

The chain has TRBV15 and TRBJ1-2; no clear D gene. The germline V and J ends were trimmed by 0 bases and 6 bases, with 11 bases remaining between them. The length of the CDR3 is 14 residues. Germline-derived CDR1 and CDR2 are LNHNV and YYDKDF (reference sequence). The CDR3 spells CATSRDGVVDGYTF. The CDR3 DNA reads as TGTGCCACCAGCAGAGACGGGGTAGTGGATGGCTACACCTTC.

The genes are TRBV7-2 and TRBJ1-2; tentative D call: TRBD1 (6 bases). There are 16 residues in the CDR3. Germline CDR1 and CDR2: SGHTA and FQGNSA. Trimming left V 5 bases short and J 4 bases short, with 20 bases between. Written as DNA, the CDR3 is TGTGCCAGCAGCCGTGGGGGTACAGGGCAAACCTATGGCTACACCTTC. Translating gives CASSRGGTGQTYGYTF.

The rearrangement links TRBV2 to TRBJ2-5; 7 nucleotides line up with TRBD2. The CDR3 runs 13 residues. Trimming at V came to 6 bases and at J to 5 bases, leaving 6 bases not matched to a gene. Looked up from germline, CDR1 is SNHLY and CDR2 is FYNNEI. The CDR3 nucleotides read TGTGCCAGCAGCGGGGGGAGTTCGGAGACCCAGTACTTC. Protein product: CASSGGSSETQYF. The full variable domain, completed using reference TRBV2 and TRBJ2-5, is EPEVTQTPSHQVTQMGQEVILRCVPISNHLYFYWYRQILGQKVEFLVSFYNNEISEKSEIFDDQFSVERPDGSNFTLKIRSTKLEDSAMYFCASSGGSSETQYFGPGTRLLVL.

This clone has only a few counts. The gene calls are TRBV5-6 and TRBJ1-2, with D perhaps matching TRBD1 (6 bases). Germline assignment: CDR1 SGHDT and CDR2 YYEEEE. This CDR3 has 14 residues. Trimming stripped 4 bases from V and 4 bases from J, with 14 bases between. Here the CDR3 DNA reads TGTGCCAGCAGCACCGGAACAGGGACCTATGGCTACACCTTC. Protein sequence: CASSTGTGTYGYTF.